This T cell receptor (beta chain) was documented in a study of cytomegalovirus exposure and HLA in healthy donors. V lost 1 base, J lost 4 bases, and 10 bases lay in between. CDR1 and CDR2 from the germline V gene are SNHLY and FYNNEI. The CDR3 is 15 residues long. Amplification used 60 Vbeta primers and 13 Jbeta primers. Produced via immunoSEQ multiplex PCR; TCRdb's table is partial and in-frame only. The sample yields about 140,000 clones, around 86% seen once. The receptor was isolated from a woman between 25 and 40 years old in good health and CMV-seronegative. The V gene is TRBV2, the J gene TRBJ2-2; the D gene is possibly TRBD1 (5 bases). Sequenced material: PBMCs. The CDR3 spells CASSEVRDATGELFF. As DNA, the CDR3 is TGTGCCAGCAGTGAAGTCAGGGATGCCACCGGGGAGCTGTTTTTT.